This passage covers 13 T cell receptor beta chains from one sample sequenced in a study of T cell responses to AZD1222 COVID-19 vaccine. Here immunoSEQ multiplex PCR was the method, and the copy in TCRdb shows in-frame clones only, minus some. The sample has roughly 150,000 clones; approximately 90% are singletons. Sequenced material: peripheral blood, taken after recovery from COVID-19. The receptors derive from an adult who had recovered from COVID-19.

In this sample, this clone turned up once. This rearrangement joins TRBV2 to TRBJ2-7; no clear D gene. Germline CDR1 reads SNHLY; CDR2 reads FYNNEI. This CDR3 is built from 12 residues. With 7 bases removed from V and 1 base from J, the gap between germline ends came to 8 bases. CDR3 sequence: CASKDDSYEQYF. The CDR3, as DNA: TGTGCCAGCAAAGATGATTCCTACGAGCAGTACTTC.

The chain is built from TRBV5-1 and TRBJ2-5, with D unresolved. CDR1 SGHRS and CDR2 YFSETQ come from the germline V gene. V gave up 5 bases and J gave up 2 bases, with 7 bases separating them. The CDR3 is 12 residues long. For the CDR3, the DNA is TGCGCCAGCAGGGAGACGCAAGAGACCCAGTACTTC. It specifies CASRETQETQYF.

The chain employs TRBV5-1 and TRBJ2-1, with D possibly matching TRBD2 (7 bases). The CDR3 is 14 amino acids. CDR1 is SGHRS, CDR2 YFSETQ, per germline. Trimming took 4 bases from V and 7 from J, leaving 15 bases between them. The CDR3 sequence: CASSGGAAGNEQFF. DNA of the CDR3: TGCGCCAGCAGCGGGGGGGCCGCGGGGAATGAGCAGTTCTTC.

The V gene is TRBV5-1, the J gene TRBJ2-3; D could derive from TRBD1 or TRBD2 (6 bases each). V was clipped by 0 bases and J by 2 bases, with 10 bases between them. CDR1 and CDR2 (germline): SGHRS, YFSETQ. CDR3 length equals 15 residues. CDR3 sequence: CASSLDPGATDTQYF. CDR3 bases: TGCGCCAGCAGCTTGGATCCGGGGGCCACAGATACGCAGTATTTT.

V is TRBV7-2 and J is TRBJ1-6; a weak D match, TRBD1 (5 bases). Germline V gives CDR1 SGHTA, CDR2 FQGNSA. The CDR3 is 14 amino acids. The germline V and J ends were trimmed by 3 bases and 6 bases, with 9 bases remaining between them. In DNA, the CDR3 is TGTGCCAGCAGCTTCCCAGGGATTAATTCACCCCTCCACTTT. This sequence encodes CASSFPGINSPLHF.

The gene calls are TRBV14 and TRBJ1-2; 7 bases fit TRBD1. Germline V gene lookup returns CDR1 SGHDN and CDR2 FVKESK. CDR3 length: 17 amino acids. The junction had 17 bases not matched to a gene; V was cut back by 4 bases and J by 6 bases. DNA of the CDR3: TGTGCCAGCAGCCTACGTGTGACAGGGATGCGTTCAGATGGCTACACCTTC. Residues: CASSLRVTGMRSDGYTF.

The J gene is TRBJ1-2, the V gene TRBV29-1; 7 nucleotides match TRBD1. CDR1 and CDR2 from the germline V gene are SQVTM and ANQGSEA. This CDR3 region has 11 residues. V shed 7 bases, J shed 4 bases, and the junction held 3 bases outside the gene matches. In DNA form, the CDR3 reads TGCAGCGCAGGGGGGGGCTATGGCTACACCTTC. Its translation: CSAGGGYGYTF.

The rearrangement joins TRBV6-5 to TRBJ2-7, with D unresolved. V was cut by 0 bases and J by 0 bases, with 9 bases left in between. The germline V gene has CDR1 MNHEY and CDR2 SVGAGI. The CDR3 is 15 amino acids. The CDR3 DNA sequence: TGTGCCAGCAGTTACTCCATCGGAATCTCCTACGAGCAGTACTTC. Protein sequence: CASSYSIGISYEQYF.

The chain recombines TRBV4-1 with TRBJ2-5; tentative D call: TRBD1 (5 bases). The CDR3 contains 16 residues. Germline CDR1 is MGHRA and CDR2 is YSYEKL. V lost 0 bases and J lost 4, with 15 bases in between. The CDR3 region has the DNA TGCGCCAGCAGCCAAGAGGGGCAGGGCCAGCGAGAGACCCAGTACTTC. It codes for CASSQEGQGQRETQYF.

V usage is TRBV18 and J usage is TRBJ2-6, with 7 bases identical to TRBD1. CDR1 KGHSH and CDR2 LQKENI come from the germline V gene. V shed 3 bases, J shed 0 bases, and the junction held 14 bases outside the gene matches. The CDR3 contains 20 residues. The CDR3: CASSPEQQGWLSSGANVLTF. Here the CDR3 DNA reads TGTGCCAGCTCACCGGAACAACAGGGGTGGCTTAGCTCTGGGGCCAACGTCCTGACTTTC.

CDR3 sequence: CASSIRLEPYEQYF. The CDR3 DNA sequence: TGTGCCAGTAGTATCCGACTCGAACCCTACGAGCAGTACTTC. The rearrangement links TRBV19 to TRBJ2-7; D uncertain. The CDR3 spans 14 residues. Germline CDR1 LNHDA, CDR2 SQIVND (reference sequence). V shed 3 bases and J shed 2 bases, with 11 bases lying between them.

The chain recombines TRBV9 with TRBJ2-1; TRBD1 matches at 10 bases. J lost 6 bases, V lost 2 bases, and 11 bases had no gene match. The CDR3 runs to 17 residues. The germline V gene has CDR1 SGDLS and CDR2 YYNGEE. The CDR3 spells CASSVDTGTGVINEQFF. CDR3 DNA: TGTGCCAGCAGCGTGGATACCGGGACAGGGGTAATCAATGAGCAGTTCTTC.

The table lists this clone with a count of one. The chain is built from TRBV29-1 and TRBJ2-7; 8 positions match TRBD1. The junction had 9 bases not matched to a gene; V was cut back by 4 bases and J by 4 bases. This CDR3 is 14 amino acids long. Germline V lookup: CDR1 SQVTM, CDR2 ANQGSEA. The CDR3 DNA reads TGCAGCGTTGCCACGGACAGGGCTCCTTACGAGCAGTACTTC. Its translation: CSVATDRAPYEQYF.